Presented here are 32 T cell receptor beta chains from one specimen sequenced in a study of blood T cell repertoires in COVID-19. Here immunoSEQ multiplex PCR was the method, and the copy in TCRdb shows in-frame clones only, minus some. The sample yields approximately 240,000 clones, approximately 82% seen once. The sample taken for sequencing was peripheral blood. These receptors all stem from a woman older than 75 with active or convalescent COVID-19.

The rearrangement joins TRBV9 to TRBJ1-4; the match to TRBD1 covers 7 bases. The CDR3 runs to 16 residues. V lost 0 bases, J lost 3 bases, and 5 bases stayed unmatched. Germline loops: CDR1 SGDLS, CDR2 YYNGEE. The CDR3 nucleotides are TGTGCCAGCAGCGTAGCGGGAGGGGGCCCTAATGAAAAACTGTTTTTT. It codes for CASSVAGGGPNEKLFF.

The gene calls are TRBV19 and TRBJ2-5, with 7 bases identical to TRBD2. The CDR3 is made up of 15 amino acids. The junction had 6 bases not matched to a gene; V was cut back by 3 bases and J by 2 bases. The germline V gene has CDR1 LNHDA and CDR2 SQIVND (reference sequence). The CDR3 region is CASSIVAGEQETQYF. The CDR3, as DNA: TGTGCCAGTAGTATTGTGGCGGGGGAGCAAGAGACCCAGTACTTC.

The J gene is TRBJ2-7, the V gene TRBV6-5; 7 nucleotides match TRBD1. The germline V gene has CDR1 MNHEY and CDR2 SVGAGI. CDR3 size: 14 residues. Trimming cost V 5 bases and J 2 bases; bases outside gene matches: 6. CDR3 in DNA: TGTGCCAGCAGTCTCGGGACAGCAACCTACGAGCAGTACTTC. Amino acids: CASSLGTATYEQYF.

This sequence joins TRBV11-3 and TRBJ1-4; D is unresolved. Germline CDR1 reads SGHNT; CDR2 reads YENEEA. The CDR3 sequence is 13 residues long. Trimming took off 1 base at V and 7 bases at J, with 7 bases between the two ends. In DNA, the CDR3 is TGTGCCAGCAGCTTAGGCCCGGGTGAAAAACTGTTTTTT. This gives the protein CASSLGPGEKLFF.

This clone has only a few counts. The V call is TRBV27, the J call TRBJ1-6; maybe TRBD1 (6 bases). Per germline, CDR1 MNHEY and CDR2 SMNVEV (reference sequence). Trimming cost V 5 bases and J 3 bases, with 14 bases left between them. The CDR3 loop spans 16 amino acids. The CDR3 nucleotides read TGTGCCAGCAGTCCACACAGGGATATCTATAATTCACCCCTCCACTTT. It yields the protein CASSPHRDIYNSPLHF.

The CDR3 DNA reads as TGTGCCAGTAGCAGGGGACAGGGGGGTTCACCCCTCCACTTT. Amino acids: CASSRGQGGSPLHF. This rearrangement joins TRBV19 to TRBJ1-6, with 11 bases lining up with TRBD1. Germline V gene data show CDR1 as LNHDA and CDR2 as SQIVND (reference sequence). V dropped 6 bases and J dropped 9; count of bases not matched to a gene: 4. This CDR3 comprises 14 residues. Full variable domain (outside the CDR3, taken from reference TRBV19 and TRBJ1-6): DGGITQSPKYLFRKEGQNVTLSCEQNLNHDAMYWYRQDPGQGLRLIYYSQIVNDFQKGDIAEGYSVSREKKESFPLTVTSAQKNPTAFYLCASSRGQGGSPLHFGNGTRLTVT.

The V call is TRBV10-2, the J call TRBJ1-6, with a tentative D call TRBD1 (6 bases). V lost 8 bases and J lost 7, with 21 bases in between. CDR1 is WSHSY, CDR2 SAAADI, per germline. CDR3 length equals 16 residues. CDR3 DNA sequence: TGCGCCAGCGGCCCGACCCCGGGACACCAAAATTCACCCCTCCACTTT. Translated: CASGPTPGHQNSPLHF.

This chain links TRBV2 with TRBJ2-2; TRBD2 agrees at 13 bases. V shed 6 bases and J 5 bases; nucleotides not matched to a gene: 6. CDR1 SNHLY and CDR2 FYNNEI come from the germline V gene. CDR3 length: 16 residues. The CDR3 protein is CASSPLAGGRTGELFF. The CDR3 nucleotides are TGTGCCAGCAGCCCACTAGCGGGAGGGCGGACCGGGGAGCTGTTTTTT.

This clone was counted a single time. This chain uses TRBV2 with TRBJ1-5; D is unclear. The CDR3 is made up of 13 amino acids. V was shortened by 6 bases and J by 4 bases, with 10 bases between the two germline ends. Germline V gene data show CDR1 as SNHLY and CDR2 as FYNNEI. The CDR3 loop reads CASSDGGNQPQHF. The DNA of the CDR3 is TGTGCCAGCAGCGACGGAGGGAATCAGCCCCAGCATTTT.

A remark on this clone: A read error may produce the germline difference seen at one junction end. V usage is TRBV28 and J usage is TRBJ2-7; D possibly corresponds to TRBD2 (5 bases). The CDR3 runs 12 residues. Germline V CDR1 and CDR2: MDHEN, SYDVKM. CDR3 DNA: TGTGCCAGCAGTCTCGCCAGACTACCCGTCTCCTTC. Protein sequence: CASSLARLPVSF.

The chain has TRBV5-1 and TRBJ1-1, with D perhaps matching TRBD1 (5 bases). Germline CDR1 is SGHRS and CDR2 is YFSETQ. Trimming left V 0 bases short and J 4 bases short, with 10 bases between. The CDR3 has 14 amino acids. CDR3 sequence reads: CASSLVGGSTEAFF. In DNA, the CDR3 is TGCGCCAGCAGCTTGGTCGGGGGATCCACTGAAGCTTTCTTT.

J is TRBJ2-5 and V is TRBV5-1; 8 nucleotides agree with TRBD1. Germline V gene sequence: CDR1 SGHRS, CDR2 YFSETQ. CDR3 size: 16 residues. J was trimmed by 5 bases and V by 4 bases; bases with no gene match: 13. Written as DNA, the CDR3 is TGCGCCAGCAGCCCACGCGGGTCAGGGGGCGATGAGACCCAGTACTTC. This translates into CASSPRGSGGDETQYF.

The chain recombines TRBV11-2 with TRBJ2-1; D is uncertain. The CDR3 is 11 residues long. The germline gives CDR1 SGHAT, CDR2 FQNNGV. Trimming took off 0 bases at V and 10 bases at J, with 4 bases between the two ends. CDR3 amino acids: CASSLDREQFF. As DNA, the CDR3 is TGTGCCAGCAGCTTAGACAGGGAGCAGTTCTTC.

The genes are TRBV6-1 and TRBJ2-2; 9 bases align to TRBD1. The CDR3 has 17 residues. J was trimmed by 6 bases and V by 0 bases; bases with no gene match: 8. Looked up from germline, CDR1 is MNHNS and CDR2 is SASEGT. The CDR3 coding sequence is TGTGCCAGCAGTGAAGCGCCGGGACAGGGCCCCTCCGGGGAGCTGTTTTTT. Its protein is CASSEAPGQGPSGELFF.

The chain couples TRBV9 to TRBJ2-3; 9 positions match TRBD1. The junction had 5 bases not matched to a gene; V was cut back by 1 base and J by 5 bases. From germline, CDR1 is SGDLS and CDR2 YYNGEE. This CDR3 has 15 residues. CDR3 nucleotides: TGTGCCAGCAGCGTAATACGACAGGGGGGAGATACGCAGTATTTT. Translating it yields CASSVIRQGGDTQYF.

The chain couples TRBV7-8 to TRBJ1-4; the D is unclear. In germline, CDR1 is SGHVS, CDR2 FQNEAQ. The CDR3 totals 17 residues. Trimming pared 5 bases from V and 5 bases from J, leaving 21 bases between. CDR3 residues: CASSQSTVMVPNEKLFF. The CDR3 region has the DNA TGTGCCAGCAGCCAAAGCACAGTTATGGTCCCGAATGAAAAACTGTTTTTT.

This clone was detected only a few times. This chain joins TRBV29-1 and TRBJ1-2; the match to TRBD1 covers 9 bases. The trim removed 5 bases at V and 6 bases at J, leaving 4 bases unmatched. The CDR3 covers 12 residues. Germline CDR1 is SQVTM and CDR2 is ANQGSEA. In DNA, the CDR3 is TGCAGCGTTCGGGACAGGGAAAATGGCTACACCTTC. This encodes CSVRDRENGYTF.

The V and J genes are TRBV10-2 and TRBJ2-5; maybe TRBD1 (6 bases). The CDR3 covers 15 residues. Germline V gene sequence: CDR1 WSHSY, CDR2 SAAADI. With 6 bases removed from V and 4 bases from J, the gap between germline ends came to 18 bases. This chain's CDR3 is CASSAGGRGRETQYF. The CDR3 nucleotides are TGCGCCAGCAGCGCTGGAGGCAGGGGACGAGAGACCCAGTACTTC.

The rearrangement links TRBV5-1 to TRBJ1-1; tentatively, D is TRBD1 (6 bases). CDR1 is SGHRS, CDR2 YFSETQ, per germline. V lost 4 bases and J lost 1, with 11 bases in between. The CDR3 is 14 amino acids. This CDR3 is CASSQTQGNTEAFF. DNA of the CDR3: TGCGCCAGCAGCCAGACACAGGGGAACACTGAAGCTTTCTTT.

In its sample, this clone was seen a few times. V is TRBV5-1 and J is TRBJ1-6; perhaps TRBD1 as D (5 bases). This CDR3 region has 16 residues. V lost 0 bases and J lost 7, with 14 bases in between. Germline CDR1 is SGHRS and CDR2 is YFSETQ. CDR3 bases: TGCGCCAGCAGCTTGGAGGTAGGGGTCCGCAATTCACCCCTCCACTTT. Its protein is CASSLEVGVRNSPLHF.

The chain recombines TRBV6-5 with TRBJ2-7, with a possible D match to TRBD2 (6 bases). V was shortened by 6 bases and J by 3 bases, with 18 bases between the two germline ends. CDR3 size: 15 residues. The germline V gene encodes CDR1 MNHEY and CDR2 SVGAGI. Here the CDR3 reads CASSFGLPAVYEQYF. In DNA form, the CDR3 reads TGTGCCAGCAGCTTCGGACTACCGGCGGTCTACGAGCAGTACTTC.

The chain joins TRBV10-2 to TRBJ2-3; 8 nucleotides match TRBD2. Unmatched junction bases numbered 6, after V lost 6 bases and J lost 1 base. Per the germline V gene, CDR1 is WSHSY and CDR2 is SAAADI. The CDR3 extends over 15 amino acids. The CDR3 region is CASSKAGGGTDTQYF. CDR3 nucleotides: TGCGCCAGCAGCAAGGCGGGGGGTGGCACAGATACGCAGTATTTT.

J is TRBJ2-7 and V is TRBV5-6; 8 bases agree with TRBD2. This CDR3 spans 15 amino acids. Germline-derived CDR1 and CDR2 are SGHDT and YYEEEE. The V and J ends lost 0 bases and 4 bases, in that order; junction bases with no gene match: 6. This CDR3 is CASSLGKVAGYEQYF. DNA for the CDR3: TGTGCCAGCAGCTTGGGTAAGGTAGCGGGATACGAGCAGTACTTC.

Worth noting for this clone: This specimen includes other DNA sequences encoding the same CDR3. J is TRBJ2-3 and V is TRBV27; TRBD1 aligns across 8 bases. Germline V gene lookup returns CDR1 MNHEY and CDR2 SMNVEV (reference sequence). V dropped 6 bases and J dropped 4; count of bases not matched to a gene: 6. The CDR3 loop spans 14 amino acids. The CDR3 region is CASSLGQGADTQYF. The CDR3, as DNA: TGTGCCAGCAGCCTCGGACAGGGCGCAGATACGCAGTATTTT.

J is TRBJ2-3 and V is TRBV27; TRBD2 matches 13 bases. J lost 2 bases, V lost 5 bases, and 16 bases had no gene match. The CDR3 consists of 20 residues. The germline CDR1 and CDR2 sequences are MNHEY and SMNVEV (reference sequence). CDR3 sequence reads: CASSLTRLAGGPGNTDTQYF. CDR3 coding DNA: TGTGCCAGCAGTCTAACCAGACTAGCGGGGGGCCCCGGGAACACAGATACGCAGTATTTT.

The chain employs TRBV18 and TRBJ2-5; 16 nucleotides line up with TRBD2. Germline V lookup: CDR1 KGHSH, CDR2 LQKENI. J was trimmed by 5 bases and V by 3 bases; bases with no gene match: 6. The CDR3 runs to 17 residues. CDR3 loop: CASSPGTSGRAYETQYF. The CDR3 region has the DNA TGTGCCAGCTCACCCGGGACTAGCGGGAGGGCCTACGAGACCCAGTACTTC.

As for this clone: This same CDR3 is encoded by further DNA sequences in the sample. The chain joins TRBV6-1 to TRBJ1-5, with D possibly being TRBD1 (6 bases). The V gene lost 2 bases and the J gene lost 4 bases, with 6 bases spanning the gap. The CDR3 is 13 amino acids. Germline CDR1 reads MNHNS; CDR2 reads SASEGT. CDR3 in DNA: TGTGCCAGCAGTGAAAGGGGGAATCAGCCCCAGCATTTT. Protein product: CASSERGNQPQHF.

The V gene is TRBV5-1, the J gene TRBJ2-7, with TRBD2 matching over 12 bases. With 6 bases clipped from V and 4 bases from J, the junction kept 8 bases outside the gene matches. The germline gives CDR1 SGHRS, CDR2 YFSETQ. The CDR3 length is 15 residues. The CDR3, as DNA: TGCGCCAGCAATGAGGCTAGCGGGGGGGTTTACGAGCAGTACTTC. This translates into CASNEASGGVYEQYF.

The genes are TRBV28 and TRBJ2-1; D might be TRBD2 (7 bases). Germline CDR1 and CDR2: MDHEN and SYDVKM. This CDR3 comprises 17 residues. The germline V and J ends were trimmed by 6 bases and 3 bases, with 21 bases remaining between them. CDR3 nucleotides: TGTGCCAGCAGGAAAGTTTCGTCGGGGGGCTTCTACAATGAGCAGTTCTTC. It is translated as CASRKVSSGGFYNEQFF.

This chain connects TRBV25-1 to TRBJ1-2; D perhaps matches TRBD1 (5 bases). The V and J ends lost 4 bases and 4 bases respectively, with 13 bases between them. Germline V lookup: CDR1 MGHDK, CDR2 SYGVNS. The CDR3 contains 14 residues. The CDR3 here is CASSGSQGGYGYTF. CDR3 sequence (DNA): TGTGCCAGCAGTGGAAGTCAGGGAGGCTATGGCTACACCTTC.

A single count supports this clone. For the CDR3, the DNA is TGTGCCAGCAGTGAATCTGCGGGGCAGACGCGTGGCTACACCTTC. Encoded protein: CASSESAGQTRGYTF. The J gene is TRBJ1-2, the V gene TRBV25-1; TRBD1 might be the D (5 bases). The CDR3 is 15 residues long. The V and J ends lost 1 base and 7 bases respectively, with 16 bases between them. The germline CDR1 and CDR2 sequences are MGHDK and SYGVNS.

The rearrangement links TRBV10-2 to TRBJ1-5; TRBD1 aligns across 10 bases. Trimming at V came to 8 bases and at J to 2 bases, leaving 9 bases not matched to a gene. The CDR3 extends over 16 amino acids. Germline values: CDR1 WSHSY, CDR2 SAAADI. CDR3 sequence reads: CASAGTGAIGNQPQHF. CDR3 bases: TGCGCCAGCGCCGGGACAGGGGCGATTGGCAATCAGCCCCAGCATTTT.